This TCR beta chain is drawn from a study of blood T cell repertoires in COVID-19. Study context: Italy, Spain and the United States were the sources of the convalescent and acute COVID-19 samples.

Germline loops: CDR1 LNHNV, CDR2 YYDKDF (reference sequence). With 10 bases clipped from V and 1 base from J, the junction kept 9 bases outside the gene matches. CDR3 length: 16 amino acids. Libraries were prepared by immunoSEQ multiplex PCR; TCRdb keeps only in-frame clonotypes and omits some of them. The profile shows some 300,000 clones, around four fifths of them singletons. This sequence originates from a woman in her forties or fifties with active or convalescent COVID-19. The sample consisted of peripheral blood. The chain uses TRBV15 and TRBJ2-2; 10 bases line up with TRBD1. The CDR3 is CAISDRGRMNTGELFF. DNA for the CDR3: TGTGCCATTTCAGACAGGGGGCGAATGAACACCGGGGAGCTGTTTTTT.